The 16 T cell receptor beta chains below all came from one sample that was sequenced in a study of shared clonotypes between healthy human individuals. Naive CD8 cells lacked CD45RO and underwent positive selection for CCR7, leaving out terminally differentiated effector memory CD45RA+ cells. Libraries were prepared by immunoSEQ multiplex PCR; TCRdb keeps only in-frame clonotypes and omits some of them. The data hold over 2 million clones, with 85% to 95% observed a single time. The sequenced material came from naive CD8+ T cells sorted from blood. These receptors all come from a young man in good health.

This clone occurred a few times. V and J are TRBV11-2 and TRBJ2-7; 7 bases are shared with TRBD2. J lost 5 bases, V lost 1 base, and 8 bases had no gene match. The CDR3 totals 15 residues. Germline V gene lookup returns CDR1 SGHAT and CDR2 FQNNGV. The chain's CDR3 is CASSLGGRGLDEQYF. The CDR3 bases are TGTGCCAGCAGCTTAGGTGGGAGGGGTTTAGACGAGCAGTACTTC.

Remarks on this clone: The sample contains more than one DNA sequence encoding this CDR3. The genes are TRBV7-9 and TRBJ1-2; 7 bases map to TRBD1. V dropped 1 base and J dropped 4; count of bases not matched to a gene: 3. The length of the CDR3 is 14 residues. Per the germline V gene, CDR1 is SEHNR and CDR2 is FQNEAQ (reference sequence). The CDR3 bases are TGTGCCAGCAGCTTAGTGGGACAGATCTATGGCTACACCTTC. Protein: CASSLVGQIYGYTF.

This chain uses TRBV18 with TRBJ2-7, with TRBD1 as a possible D gene (5 bases). Trimming took 1 base from V and 5 from J, leaving 9 bases between them. The CDR3 runs 13 residues. Germline CDR1 is KGHSH and CDR2 is LQKENI. The CDR3 DNA reads TGTGCCAGCTCACCACAGTCAGGGAACGAGCAGTACTTC. Its protein product is CASSPQSGNEQYF.

About this clone: The sample contains more than one DNA sequence encoding this CDR3. J is TRBJ2-7 and V is TRBV11-2, with a tentative D call TRBD2 (5 bases). The CDR3 has 13 residues. Germline loops: CDR1 SGHAT, CDR2 FQNNGV. Trimming stripped 1 base from V and 3 bases from J, with 7 bases between. The CDR3 DNA reads TGTGCCAGCAGCTTAGGAGGGAACTACGAGCAGTACTTC. Its protein product is CASSLGGNYEQYF.

This clone turned up a few times. Here the CDR3 DNA reads TGTGCCAGCAGCCCCCGGACTAGTTCGACCGGGGAGCTGTTTTTT. Its translation: CASSPRTSSTGELFF. V usage is TRBV7-9 and J usage is TRBJ2-2, with 7 bases matching TRBD2. Germline lookup yields CDR1 SEHNR and CDR2 FQNEAQ (reference sequence). There are 15 residues in the CDR3. The V and J ends lost 5 bases and 5 bases, in that order; junction bases with no gene match: 8.

J is TRBJ2-1 and V is TRBV11-2, with a possible D match to TRBD2 (6 bases). This CDR3 comprises 13 residues. The germline V and J ends were trimmed by 9 bases and 7 bases, with 16 bases remaining between them. In germline, CDR1 is SGHAT, CDR2 FQNNGV. CDR3 sequence: CASSDSGVNEQFF. CDR3 sequence (DNA): TGTGCCAGTTCGGATAGCGGAGTGAATGAGCAGTTCTTC. Variable domain in full (rest from reference TRBV11-2 and TRBJ2-1): EAGVAQSPRYKIIEKRQSVAFWCNPISGHATLYWYQQILGQGPKLLIQFQNNGVVDDSQLPKDRFSAERLKGVDSTLKIQPAKLEDSAVYLCASSDSGVNEQFFGPGTRLTVL.

A remark on this clone: The same CDR3 arises from other DNA sequences in this sample as well. The chain couples TRBV29-1 to TRBJ1-4; D gene uncertain. The CDR3 sequence is 14 residues long. Between the trimmed V and J ends, which lost 6 bases and 7 bases, there was a span of 18 bases. Germline lookup yields CDR1 SQVTM and CDR2 ANQGSEA. The CDR3 is CSVAPGPGGEKLFF. The CDR3 bases are TGCAGCGTGGCACCGGGCCCAGGAGGTGAAAAACTGTTTTTT.

The rearrangement joins TRBV6-1 to TRBJ1-2; a weak D match, TRBD1 (6 bases). This CDR3 is 17 amino acids long. The germline CDR1 and CDR2 sequences are MNHNS and SASEGT. Trimming removed 0 bases at V and 0 bases at J, with 14 bases between. CDR3 loop: CASSEAVTGPTNYGYTF. The CDR3 DNA reads as TGTGCCAGCAGTGAAGCAGTGACAGGCCCTACTAACTATGGCTACACCTTC.

V gene TRBV15 combines with J gene TRBJ2-7; no firm D call. Trimming pared 3 bases from V and 0 bases from J, leaving 18 bases between. In germline, CDR1 is LNHNV, CDR2 YYDKDF (reference sequence). The CDR3 is 17 amino acids. CDR3 nucleotide sequence: TGTGCCACCAGCAGTGATATAAGGGTCCCCGACTCCTACGAGCAGTACTTC. Amino acids: CATSSDIRVPDSYEQYF. Looking up the rest from reference TRBV15 and TRBJ2-7 gives the full variable domain: DAMVIQNPRYQVTQFGKPVTLSCSQTLNHNVMYWYQQKSSQAPKLLFHYYDKDFNNEADTPDNFQSRRPNTSFCFLDIRSPGLGDTAMYLCATSSDIRVPDSYEQYFGPGTRLTVT.

The chain combines TRBV29-1 with TRBJ1-2, with TRBD1 as a possible D gene (6 bases). Trimming left V 3 bases short and J 8 bases short, with 13 bases between. CDR1 and CDR2 from the germline V gene are SQVTM and ANQGSEA. This CDR3 has 12 amino acids. CDR3 sequence (DNA): TGCAGCGTTGATCTGGGGGGCACCGGCTACACCTTC. Translating it yields CSVDLGGTGYTF.

The rearrangement joins TRBV27 to TRBJ1-2; 8 positions match TRBD1. This CDR3 is built from 14 residues. After removal of 6 bases from V and 7 bases from J, the junction contained 10 bases not matched to a gene. Germline assignment: CDR1 MNHEY and CDR2 SMNVEV (reference sequence). The CDR3, as DNA: TGTGCCAGCAGCCTAGGACAGGGCCAAGCTGGCTACACCTTC. Translating gives CASSLGQGQAGYTF.

The chain recombines TRBV5-3 with TRBJ1-2; TRBD1 matches 7 bases. TRBV5-3 is an open reading frame, and its role is uncertain. CDR3 length: 19 amino acids. Trimming took 4 bases from V and 8 from J; bases not matched to a gene: 26. The DNA of the CDR3 is TGTGCCAGAAGCCCTCTTCATCCGAGCCCGAACAGGGGCGGTTGGGGCTACACCTTC. Translated, it gives CARSPLHPSPNRGGWGYTF.

J is TRBJ1-2 and V is TRBV4-1, with D possibly TRBD1 on 5 matching bases. The V gene lost 5 bases and the J gene lost 3 bases, with 7 bases spanning the gap. Germline values: CDR1 MGHRA, CDR2 YSYEKL. The CDR3 contains 12 residues. The CDR3 coding sequence is TGCGCCAGCAGCGGGGCAGACTATGGCTACACCTTC. As protein: CASSGADYGYTF.

CDR3 DNA sequence: TGCGCCAGCAGTGATTTAGCGGGGGGGCCAGGAGATACGCAGTATTTT. It translates to CASSDLAGGPGDTQYF. The chain combines TRBV10-2 with TRBJ2-3; TRBD2 matches 11 bases. The V and J ends lost 3 bases and 5 bases, in that order; junction bases with no gene match: 7. Germline V CDR1 and CDR2: WSHSY, SAAADI. The CDR3 consists of 16 residues.

About this clone: Other DNA sequences in this sample translate to the same CDR3. V gene TRBV13 combines with J gene TRBJ2-7; 8 bases match TRBD1. CDR3 length equals 14 residues. CDR1 and CDR2 from the germline V gene are PRHDT and FYEKMQ (reference sequence). V was clipped by 4 bases and J by 2 bases; unmatched bases: 4. The CDR3 bases are TGTGCCAGCAGCTCGACAGGGGTAGCCTACGAGCAGTACTTC. This encodes CASSSTGVAYEQYF. The full variable domain, its missing parts supplied by reference TRBV13 and TRBJ2-7, is AAGVIQSPRHLIKEKRETATLKCYPIPRHDTVYWYQQGPGQDPQFLISFYEKMQSDKGSIPDRFSAQQFSDYHSELNMSSLELGDSALYFCASSSTGVAYEQYFGPGTRLTVT.

The rearrangement uses TRBV5-6 and TRBJ1-2; possible D gene TRBD1, 6 bases. This CDR3 spans 15 amino acids. Germline CDR1 and CDR2: SGHDT and YYEEEE. V was cut by 5 bases and J by 3 bases, with 17 bases left in between. The CDR3 DNA reads TGTGCCAGCAGAGAGTTAGGACAGTTTCACTATGGCTACACCTTC. Protein sequence: CASRELGQFHYGYTF.